This paragraph covers one T cell receptor (beta chain) sequence. What this receptor recognizes is not known. The sample holds no much larger clone one base away, and base qualities are not on file. The donors were healthy, HIV-negative adults with no recently reported acute infections or vaccinations. Every donor was a Caucasian adult residing in Nashville, Tennessee, USA. Magnetic negative selection was used to enrich CD4+ T cells, after which naive cells were positively selected on CD45RA and the negative fraction became the memory subset. After blood collection by leukapheresis, PBMCs were isolated using Ficoll-Histopaque density gradient centrifugation and then cryopreserved in the vapor phase of liquid nitrogen. Purity and quantity of every magnetically sorted T cell population were checked by analytical flow cytometry. Each sorted fraction had its genomic DNA isolated and then quantified by UV absorbance on a Nanodrop 2000c.

This record belongs to a study of shared clonotypes between healthy human individuals (dated by TCRdb to the early 2020s). About the full investigation: The cohort comprised a couple of women and a few men aged 18 to 49 years. For each donor, CD4 naive and CD4 memory were each given three plates, CD8 naive was given two plates, and CD8 memory was given one plate. Blood TCR repertoires of roughly five healthy adults were deeply sequenced to estimate repertoire size and the extent of clonotype sharing between individuals. To increase sequencing depth and limit assay-specific biases, TCR repertoire library preparation and sequencing were carried out by different laboratories using diverse techniques. Between about 0.9 and 9 billion PBMCs per donor were obtained by leukapheresis. Summary of the overall study and its limitations: Higher generation probabilities were observed for clonotypes shared by all four sorted-subset donors than for non-shared clonotypes. Pairwise subsampling led to the expectation that sequencing depth would affect the degree of clonotype sharing among donors. Rarefaction of sorted-subset datasets indicated incomplete sequencing despite the large sequencing depth. Sampling was limited to blood, and TCR repertoires in tissue likely differ from TCR repertoires in blood. When four donors were compared, the shared fraction of clonotypes was about 5.4% for naive CD4, roughly 3.3% for naive CD8, roughly 2.5% for memory CD4, and 0.4% for memory CD8. The small number of donors limited the genetic and exposure-history diversity represented. Larger estimated clonotype richness was generally found for naive subsets than for memory subsets.

Using the deep immunoSEQ assay, multiplex PCR amplified TCR CDR3 regions from genomic DNA. Extracted genomic DNA from each cell subset was distributed evenly across all wells of several immunoSEQ 96-well plates, and each plate was treated as a replicate. For sorted subsets, about 210 ng of genomic DNA, equivalent to about 30,000 T cell genomes, went into each replicate PCR. Purified libraries were quantified with a Qubit 3.0 fluorometer, sized on a Bioanalyzer 2100, and re-quantified with the KAPA Library Quantification kit. Each immunoSEQ 96-well plate was sequenced on its own single-read 150-cycle Illumina NextSeq 550 flow cell. On the authors' methods: Because the immunoSEQ output included only junctional sequences and no quality scores, the filtering could not be the same as the filtering used for full-length reads. To assign V/J genes and CDR3, sequences were annotated using PyIR, a Python wrapper for IgBLAST v1.9, with IMGT germline references. Reads with weak V/J assignments (E-value above 1e-6), missing CDR3, stop codons, out-of-frame junctions, or ambiguous translated residues were removed. V3J clonotypes were defined as sequences sharing the same inferred V gene, J gene, and CDR3 amino acid sequence. Percentage overlap between repertoires was calculated by dividing the number of shared unique clonotypes by the size of the smaller repertoire. Three approaches were used to assess repertoire richness: RTK rarefaction, the Chao1 estimator, and Recon v2.1 estimates of unobserved clonotypes. OLGA was used to compute generation probabilities for all TCRbeta clonotypes that the gDNA method yielded from a few donors. As stored in TCRdb, this immuneACCESS dataset retains in-frame rearrangements with V and J assigned. A fraction of the clones does not appear; measured against another copy, unresolved V genes explain less than half of the discrepancy, and the remainder lacks a known reason. V and J calls and clone size come straight from that table; D and trimming were deduced from the DNA. Recorded for this sample are more than 2 million clones; nearly 97% of them occurred a single time. Less than 0.15% of the sample is in the top ten clones.

The sample consisted of naive CD4+ T cells sorted from blood. The cell subset or site tag for this specimen amounts to: CD45RA+ positively selected. The sequence was collected from a man between 18 and 29 years old in good health.

The CDR3 here reads CASSEALGLAGGRGTGELFF. The nucleotide sequence is TGTGCCAGCAGTGAAGCGCTGGGACTAGCGGGAGGGCGAGGCACCGGGGAGCTGTTTTTT. The sequence joins TRBV2 to TRBJ2-2; 16 of the junction bases match TRBD2. For this chain, trimming is 0 bases at the V end and 4 bases at the J end, and the number of junction bases without a gene match is 8. CDR3 length: 20 amino acids, cysteine to phenylalanine. The sequence is cut down to CDR3 DNA, 60 bases in frame from base 1. The germline V gene provides CDR1 SNHLY and CDR2 FYNNEI.